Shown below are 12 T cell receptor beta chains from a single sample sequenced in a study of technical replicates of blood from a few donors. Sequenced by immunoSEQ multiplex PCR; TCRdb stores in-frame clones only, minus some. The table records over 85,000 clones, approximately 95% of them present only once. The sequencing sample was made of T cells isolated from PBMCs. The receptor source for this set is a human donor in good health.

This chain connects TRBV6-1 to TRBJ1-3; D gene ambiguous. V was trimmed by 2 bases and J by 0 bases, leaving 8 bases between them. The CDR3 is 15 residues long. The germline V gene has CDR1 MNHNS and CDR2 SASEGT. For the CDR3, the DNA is TGTGCCAGCAGTGAACAGTGGAGCTCTGGAAACACCATATATTTT. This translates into CASSEQWSSGNTIYF.

The CDR3 bases are TGTGCCAGCAGTTTGGGGGGGTACTACGAGCAGTACTTC. It codes for CASSLGGYYEQYF. The gene calls are TRBV28 and TRBJ2-7; 7 bases are shared with TRBD2. This CDR3 region has 13 residues. The germline V gene has CDR1 MDHEN and CDR2 SYDVKM. After removal of 3 bases from V and 3 bases from J, the junction contained 2 bases not matched to a gene.

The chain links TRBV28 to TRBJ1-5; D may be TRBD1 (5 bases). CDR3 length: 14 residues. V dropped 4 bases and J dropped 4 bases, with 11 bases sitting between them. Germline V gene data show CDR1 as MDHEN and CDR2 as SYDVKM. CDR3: CASSSLGENQPQHF. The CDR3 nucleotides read TGTGCCAGCAGTTCCCTAGGGGAAAATCAGCCCCAGCATTTT.

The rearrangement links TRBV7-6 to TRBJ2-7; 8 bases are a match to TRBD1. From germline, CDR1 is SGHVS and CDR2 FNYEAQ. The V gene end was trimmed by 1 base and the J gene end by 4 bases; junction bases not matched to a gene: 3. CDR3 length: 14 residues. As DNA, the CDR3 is TGTGCCAGCAGCTTAGGGACAGGGTTGTACGAGCAGTACTTC. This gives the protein CASSLGTGLYEQYF. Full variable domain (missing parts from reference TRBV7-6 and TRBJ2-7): GAGVSQSPRYKVTKRGQDVALRCDPISGHVSLYWYRQALGQGPEFLTYFNYEAQQDKSGLPNDRFSAERPEGSISTLTIQRTEQRDSAMYRCASSLGTGLYEQYFGPGTRLTVT.

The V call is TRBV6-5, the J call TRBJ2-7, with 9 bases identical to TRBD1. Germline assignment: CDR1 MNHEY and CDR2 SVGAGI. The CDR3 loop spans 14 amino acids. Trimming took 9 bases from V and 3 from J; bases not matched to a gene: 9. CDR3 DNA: TGTGCCAGTTCCCGGGACAGGGCTTACTACGAGCAGTACTTC. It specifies CASSRDRAYYEQYF.

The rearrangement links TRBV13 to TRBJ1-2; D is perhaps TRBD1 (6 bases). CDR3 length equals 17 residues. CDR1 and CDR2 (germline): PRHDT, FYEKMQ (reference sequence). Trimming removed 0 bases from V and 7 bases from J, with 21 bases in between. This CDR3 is CASSLGLYGGPQSGYTF. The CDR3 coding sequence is TGTGCCAGCAGCTTAGGCCTATACGGGGGGCCGCAGAGTGGCTACACCTTC.

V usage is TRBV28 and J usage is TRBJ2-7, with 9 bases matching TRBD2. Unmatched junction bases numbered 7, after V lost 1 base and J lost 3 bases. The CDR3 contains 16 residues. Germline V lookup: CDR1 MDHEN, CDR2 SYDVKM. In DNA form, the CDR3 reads TGTGCCAGCAGTTTATTCGGGCCTAGCGGGATCTACGAGCAGTACTTC. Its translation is CASSLFGPSGIYEQYF.

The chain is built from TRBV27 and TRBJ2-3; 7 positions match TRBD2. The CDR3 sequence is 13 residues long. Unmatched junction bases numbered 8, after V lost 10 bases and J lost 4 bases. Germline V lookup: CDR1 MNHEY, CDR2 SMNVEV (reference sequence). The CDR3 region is CATRRGGADTQYF. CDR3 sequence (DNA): TGTGCCACCCGAAGGGGAGGGGCAGATACGCAGTATTTT.

CDR3: CASSQEVWTSGSYEQYF. The CDR3 DNA follows: TGTGCCAGCAGCCAAGAAGTATGGACTAGCGGGAGCTACGAGCAGTACTTC. The chain uses TRBV4-2 and TRBJ2-7, with 13 bases identical to TRBD2. Germline V gives CDR1 LGHNA, CDR2 YNFKEQ. This CDR3 region has 17 residues. V lost 0 bases and J lost 3; bases outside the gene matches: 5.

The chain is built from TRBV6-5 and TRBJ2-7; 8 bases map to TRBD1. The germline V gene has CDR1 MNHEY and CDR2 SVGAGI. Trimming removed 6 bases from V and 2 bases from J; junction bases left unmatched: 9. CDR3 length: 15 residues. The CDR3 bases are TGTGCCAGCAGCCGGGGACAGGCCCTTACCTACGAGCAGTACTTC. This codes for CASSRGQALTYEQYF.

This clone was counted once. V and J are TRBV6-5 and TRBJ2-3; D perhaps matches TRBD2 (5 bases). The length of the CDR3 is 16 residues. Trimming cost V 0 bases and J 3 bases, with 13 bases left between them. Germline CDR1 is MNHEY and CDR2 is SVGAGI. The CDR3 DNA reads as TGTGCCAGCAGTTACTCCATGGGAGTGAAGACAGATACGCAGTATTTT. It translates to CASSYSMGVKTDTQYF.

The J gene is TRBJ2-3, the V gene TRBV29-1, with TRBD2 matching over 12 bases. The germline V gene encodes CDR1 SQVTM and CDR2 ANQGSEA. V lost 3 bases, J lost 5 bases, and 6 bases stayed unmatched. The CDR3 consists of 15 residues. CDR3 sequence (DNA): TGCAGCGTTGAGATACCGGGACTAGCGGGAGATACGCAGTATTTT. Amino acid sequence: CSVEIPGLAGDTQYF.